The 18 T cell receptor beta chains below all came from one sample that was sequenced in a study of radiation and T cells in renal cell carcinoma. Time point specified: blood 4 weeks post-SBRT, at nephrectomy. Treatment given: 15 Gy SBRT to primary tumor, nephrectomy 4 weeks later. Assay: immunoSEQ multiplex PCR; the TCRdb copy retains only in-frame clones and omits some. Among about 62,000 clones listed, 65% to 80% were seen once. The source material was blood, sampled from a patient whose treatment included radiotherapy and nephrectomy. These receptors were collected from a man between 60 and 75 years old with renal cell carcinoma.

V and J are TRBV6-5 and TRBJ1-4; 11 nucleotides line up with TRBD1. The CDR3 is 14 residues long. V shed 6 bases, J shed 6 bases, and the junction held 3 bases outside the gene matches. Germline CDR1 is MNHEY and CDR2 is SVGAGI. CDR3 DNA sequence: TGTGCCAGCAGCTCGGGACAGGGGGATGAAAAACTGTTTTTT. Encoded protein: CASSSGQGDEKLFF.

The chain has TRBV5-8 and TRBJ2-7; D is uncertain. Looked up from germline, CDR1 is SGHTS and CDR2 is YDEGEE. The CDR3 consists of 14 residues. The ends were cut back, 0 bases at V and 2 bases at J, with 9 bases in the middle. The CDR3 is CASSLALQTYEQYF. CDR3 sequence (DNA): TGTGCCAGCAGCTTGGCCCTACAGACCTACGAGCAGTACTTC.

This chain links TRBV7-2 with TRBJ2-7; a possible D gene is TRBD1 (7 bases). The CDR3 is made up of 13 amino acids. V lost 5 bases, J lost 5 bases, and 13 bases lay in between. Germline V gene sequence: CDR1 SGHTA, CDR2 FQGNSA. CDR3 protein: CASSPGGYDEQYF. Here the CDR3 DNA reads TGTGCCAGCAGCCCAGGGGGGTACGACGAGCAGTACTTC. Looking up the rest from reference TRBV7-2 and TRBJ2-7 gives the full variable domain: GAGVSQSPSNKVTEKGKDVELRCDPISGHTALYWYRQSLGQGLEFLIYFQGNSAPDKSGLPSDRFSAERTGGSVSTLTIQRTQQEDSAVYLCASSPGGYDEQYFGPGTRLTVT.

The chain has TRBV6-5 and TRBJ1-2; 7 bases map to TRBD1. CDR3 length equals 13 residues. With 5 bases clipped from V and 8 bases from J, the junction kept 8 bases outside the gene matches. Germline CDR1 MNHEY, CDR2 SVGAGI. CDR3 protein: CASSPTNRGGYTF. CDR3 nucleotide sequence: TGTGCCAGCAGTCCCACCAACAGGGGCGGCTACACCTTC.

This clone was counted between two and nine times. The chain combines TRBV4-2 with TRBJ1-2; tentatively, D is TRBD1 (6 bases). The ends were cut back, 0 bases at V and 4 bases at J, with 9 bases in the middle. The V gene's germline CDR1 is LGHNA and CDR2 YNFKEQ. CDR3 length: 14 residues. CDR3 in amino acids: CASSQETGGYGYTF. In nucleotides, the CDR3 is TGTGCCAGCAGCCAAGAGACAGGCGGCTATGGCTACACCTTC.

Written as DNA, the CDR3 is TGTGCCATCAGTGAGACCGGGGACACAGATACGCAGTATTTT. Protein product: CAISETGDTDTQYF. This sequence joins TRBV10-3 and TRBJ2-3, with a weak D call TRBD2 (5 bases). Trimming cost V 2 bases and J 2 bases, with 8 bases left between them. Germline V gene data show CDR1 as ENHRY and CDR2 as SYGVKD. The CDR3 runs to 14 residues.

This chain connects TRBV5-1 to TRBJ1-5, with D hard to call. This CDR3 is built from 13 residues. The ends were cut back, 0 bases at V and 3 bases at J, with 4 bases in the middle. Germline values: CDR1 SGHRS, CDR2 YFSETQ. CDR3 in DNA: TGCGCCAGCAGCTTGGCTGCCAATCAGCCCCAGCATTTT. This sequence encodes CASSLAANQPQHF. Full variable domain (rest looked up from reference TRBV5-1 and TRBJ1-5): KAGVTQTPRYLIKTRGQQVTLSCSPISGHRSVSWYQQTPGQGLQFLFEYFSETQRNKGNFPGRFSGRQFSNSRSEMNVSTLELGDSALYLCASSLAANQPQHFGDGTRLSIL.

The chain combines TRBV9 with TRBJ2-1; 15 nucleotides align to TRBD2. The CDR3 consists of 20 residues. CDR1 and CDR2 (germline): SGDLS, YYNGEE. J lost 0 bases, V lost 0 bases, and 7 bases had no gene match. The CDR3 here is CASSVDSGLAGGSSYNEQFF. CDR3 sequence (DNA): TGTGCCAGCAGCGTAGATTCGGGACTAGCGGGGGGAAGCTCCTACAATGAGCAGTTCTTC.

The chain is built from TRBV7-8 and TRBJ1-2; D is ambiguous. Trimming pared 7 bases from V and 5 bases from J, leaving 20 bases between. The V gene's germline CDR1 is SGHVS and CDR2 FQNEAQ. The CDR3 sequence is 15 residues long. CDR3 in DNA: TGTGCCAGCACCTTCGGAAGGCCCGCTGGGTATGGCTACACCTTC. It codes for CASTFGRPAGYGYTF.

V gene TRBV29-1 combines with J gene TRBJ2-3; D may match TRBD1 or TRBD2 (5 bases each). Germline lookup yields CDR1 SQVTM and CDR2 ANQGSEA. The length of the CDR3 is 12 residues. The V gene lost 7 bases and the J gene lost 1 base, with 9 bases spanning the gap. DNA for the CDR3: TGCAGCGCCCAGGGAGGCACAGATACGCAGTATTTT. It encodes CSAQGGTDTQYF.

This rearrangement joins TRBV11-3 to TRBJ2-3; D is unresolved. This CDR3 has 14 amino acids. Germline lookup yields CDR1 SGHNT and CDR2 YENEEA. V shed 1 base and J shed 0 bases, with 5 bases lying between them. The CDR3 bases are TGTGCCAGCAGCTTAGCGGCTAGCACAGATACGCAGTATTTT. This translates into CASSLAASTDTQYF.

The chain recombines TRBV5-6 with TRBJ2-3; TRBD2 matches at 14 bases. The CDR3 loop spans 17 amino acids. J gave up 2 bases and V 2 bases, and 4 bases lay outside the gene matches. The germline CDR1 and CDR2 sequences are SGHDT and YYEEEE. In DNA, the CDR3 is TGTGCCAGCAGCTTACGGACTAGCGGGGGGTCCACAGATACGCAGTATTTT. Translated: CASSLRTSGGSTDTQYF.

This sequence joins TRBV2 and TRBJ1-1, with a weak D call TRBD1 (5 bases). The V and J ends lost 7 bases and 4 bases respectively, with 10 bases between them. This CDR3 contains 12 residues. Per germline, CDR1 SNHLY and CDR2 FYNNEI. The CDR3 loop is CASKPGGTEAFF. CDR3 coding DNA: TGTGCCAGCAAACCGGGGGGCACTGAAGCTTTCTTT.

This clone has just a few counts. V and J are TRBV7-2 and TRBJ2-7; D remains unclear. Germline V lookup: CDR1 SGHTA, CDR2 FQGNSA. This CDR3 has 14 residues. The V and J ends lost 6 bases and 5 bases respectively, with 17 bases between them. The CDR3 nucleotides are TGTGCCAGCAGTTCAGCTCGAACCAGCAACGAGCAGTACTTC. This translates into CASSSARTSNEQYF.

The rearrangement links TRBV5-1 to TRBJ2-1, with 9 positions matching TRBD1. Per germline, CDR1 SGHRS and CDR2 YFSETQ. This CDR3 is 20 amino acids long. J gave up 0 bases and V 2 bases, and 15 bases lay outside the gene matches. CDR3 sequence: CASSFPTGGYFASSYNEQFF. The CDR3 coding sequence is TGCGCCAGCAGCTTCCCTACAGGGGGCTATTTTGCTAGCTCCTACAATGAGCAGTTCTTC.

V usage is TRBV5-6 and J usage is TRBJ2-5; 10 positions match TRBD1. The CDR3 runs 15 residues. In germline, CDR1 is SGHDT, CDR2 YYEEEE. V was pared by 4 bases and J by 5 bases, with 8 bases of the junction left unmatched. The CDR3 spells CASSPDRGRPETQYF. CDR3 in DNA: TGTGCCAGCAGCCCAGACAGGGGGCGTCCGGAGACCCAGTACTTC.

This chain uses TRBV6-1 with TRBJ2-7; 8 nucleotides match TRBD2. Per the germline V gene, CDR1 is MNHNS and CDR2 is SASEGT. Germline trimming cut 3 bases from V and 1 base from J; bases unmatched to any gene: 5. The CDR3 loop spans 15 amino acids. The CDR3 nucleotides read TGTGCCAGCAGTGAGGGGGGACTAGGTTCCTACGAGCAGTACGTC. Its protein product is CASSEGGLGSYEQYV.

This clone occurred a few times. The V gene is TRBV7-6, the J gene TRBJ1-2; the D gene is possibly TRBD1 (5 bases). The CDR3 runs to 15 residues. V was trimmed by 4 bases and J by 1 base, leaving 13 bases between them. CDR1 SGHVS and CDR2 FNYEAQ come from the germline V gene. The CDR3 DNA follows: TGTGCCAGCAGCTCTTCCCTACAGGATAACTATGGCTACACCTTC. The encoded protein is CASSSSLQDNYGYTF. Complete variable domain (other parts from reference TRBV7-6 and TRBJ1-2): GAGVSQSPRYKVTKRGQDVALRCDPISGHVSLYWYRQALGQGPEFLTYFNYEAQQDKSGLPNDRFSAERPEGSISTLTIQRTEQRDSAMYRCASSSSLQDNYGYTFGSGTRLTVV.